The 14 T cell receptor beta chains in this list originate from one sample, sequenced in a study of radiotherapy plus CTLA-4 blockade in lung cancer. Some clones are missing from TCRdb's copy, which holds only in-frame ones; the method was immunoSEQ multiplex PCR. The top ten hold roughly 8% of the sample, which has approximately 44,000 clones, around 77% seen once. The sample consisted of peripheral blood, taken from a patient treated with radiotherapy plus ipilimumab. The receptor set was obtained from a human donor with non-small cell lung cancer who had stable disease on radiotherapy plus ipilimumab.

J is TRBJ2-4 and V is TRBV7-8; 7 bases are shared with TRBD2. V was pared by 0 bases and J by 0 bases, with 5 bases of the junction left unmatched. Germline CDR1 is SGHVS and CDR2 is FQNEAQ. The CDR3 totals 17 residues. CDR3 protein: CASSLAWEGLAKNIQYF. CDR3 coding DNA: TGTGCCAGCAGCTTAGCGTGGGAGGGACTAGCCAAAAACATTCAGTACTTC.

The chain couples TRBV7-2 to TRBJ2-7, with no clear D. Trimming removed 5 bases from V and 2 bases from J, with 16 bases in between. Germline CDR1 SGHTA, CDR2 FQGNSA. This CDR3 contains 15 residues. CDR3 protein: CASSPPGSGPYEQYF. CDR3 in DNA: TGTGCCAGCAGCCCTCCGGGCTCGGGTCCCTACGAGCAGTACTTC.

V is TRBV7-3 and J is TRBJ2-3; D might be TRBD1 or TRBD2, each matching 5 bases. Trimming stripped 5 bases from V and 4 bases from J, with 10 bases between. Germline V gives CDR1 SGHTA, CDR2 FQGTGA. There are 13 residues in the CDR3. This CDR3 is CASSQLGADTQYF. DNA of the CDR3: TGTGCCAGCAGCCAGCTGGGGGCAGATACGCAGTATTTT.

The genes are TRBV6-5 and TRBJ2-2; D may be TRBD1 or TRBD2 (5 bases each). The CDR3 sequence is 15 residues long. V was pared by 6 bases and J by 3 bases, with 14 bases between. Germline V gene data show CDR1 as MNHEY and CDR2 as SVGAGI. The CDR3 spells CASSNGARDTGELFF. The CDR3 DNA reads TGTGCCAGCAGCAACGGGGCCAGAGACACCGGGGAGCTGTTTTTT.

This sequence joins TRBV19 and TRBJ1-5, with a possible D match to TRBD1 (6 bases). V was clipped by 1 base and J by 1 base, with 14 bases between them. The germline V gene has CDR1 LNHDA and CDR2 SQIVND (reference sequence). This CDR3 region has 17 residues. The CDR3 DNA reads TGTGCCAGTAGTATAGTGGGCAGGGGATTAAGCAATCAGCCCCAGCATTTT. Translated: CASSIVGRGLSNQPQHF.

This sequence joins TRBV4-3 and TRBJ1-6; no definite D call. This CDR3 is 14 amino acids long. Trimming took 0 bases from V and 10 from J, leaving 10 bases between them. The germline CDR1 and CDR2 sequences are LGHNA and YSLEER. The CDR3 DNA reads TGCGCCAGCAGCCAAGACAGGCGGGAGTCACCCCTCCACTTT. Its protein product is CASSQDRRESPLHF.

This rearrangement joins TRBV5-1 to TRBJ1-1; 7 nucleotides agree with TRBD1. Germline CDR1 reads SGHRS; CDR2 reads YFSETQ. The CDR3 is 16 amino acids. V was pared by 3 bases and J by 0 bases, with 8 bases of the junction left unmatched. The CDR3 is CASSSEGQAMNTEAFF. The CDR3 DNA is TGCGCCAGCAGCTCCGAAGGACAGGCAATGAACACTGAAGCTTTCTTT.

The chain links TRBV19 to TRBJ2-1, with 10 bases lining up with TRBD2. V dropped 6 bases and J dropped 5; count of bases not matched to a gene: 10. This CDR3 is built from 16 residues. The V gene's germline CDR1 is LNHDA and CDR2 SQIVND (reference sequence). In DNA, the CDR3 is TGTGCCAGTAGCCACTCTAGCGGGGGATTTAACAATGAGCAGTTCTTC. This sequence encodes CASSHSSGGFNNEQFF. Based on the CDR3 plus reference TRBV19 and TRBJ2-1, the full variable domain is DGGITQSPKYLFRKEGQNVTLSCEQNLNHDAMYWYRQDPGQGLRLIYYSQIVNDFQKGDIAEGYSVSREKKESFPLTVTSAQKNPTAFYLCASSHSSGGFNNEQFFGPGTRLTVL.

The rearrangement uses TRBV5-4 and TRBJ2-2; TRBD1 is a possible D gene (6 bases). The CDR3 spans 16 residues. Germline V gene sequence: CDR1 SGHNT, CDR2 YYREEE (reference sequence). Trimming removed 4 bases at V and 1 base at J, with 14 bases between. Written as DNA, the CDR3 is TGTGCCAGCAGCCACCAGACAGGAGGGAACACCGGGGAGCTGTTTTTT. It translates to CASSHQTGGNTGELFF.

The DNA for the CDR3 is TGTGCCAGCACCGGAGAGGGGGCCGGCTACAATGAGCAGTTCTTC. This codes for CASTGEGAGYNEQFF. The chain recombines TRBV27 with TRBJ2-1; TRBD1 matches at 7 bases. The CDR3 totals 15 residues. The V gene's germline CDR1 is MNHEY and CDR2 SMNVEV (reference sequence). The V and J ends lost 7 bases and 3 bases, in that order; junction bases with no gene match: 9.

The chain uses TRBV7-2 and TRBJ2-3, with 10 bases aligning to TRBD2. Germline CDR1 and CDR2: SGHTA and FQGNSA. The CDR3 contains 15 residues. V was clipped by 4 bases and J by 1 base; unmatched bases: 2. CDR3 in amino acids: CASSSGTSGTDTQYF. In nucleotides, the CDR3 is TGTGCCAGCAGCTCCGGGACTAGCGGCACAGATACGCAGTATTTT. Full variable domain (missing parts from reference TRBV7-2 and TRBJ2-3): GAGVSQSPSNKVTEKGKDVELRCDPISGHTALYWYRQSLGQGLEFLIYFQGNSAPDKSGLPSDRFSAERTGGSVSTLTIQRTQQEDSAVYLCASSSGTSGTDTQYFGPGTRLTVL.

The chain employs TRBV5-6 and TRBJ2-7, with D possibly TRBD1 on 6 matching bases. Trimming shortened V by 1 base and J by 2 bases, and 10 bases separated the two germline ends. The length of the CDR3 is 14 residues. Germline V gene lookup returns CDR1 SGHDT and CDR2 YYEEEE. CDR3 nucleotide sequence: TGTGCCAGCAGCTTGACGACAGGAGCCTACGAGCAGTACGTC. This codes for CASSLTTGAYEQYV.

This chain uses TRBV5-1 with TRBJ1-1, with 8 nucleotides matching TRBD1. Trimming cost V 2 bases and J 4 bases; bases outside gene matches: 13. Germline CDR1 is SGHRS and CDR2 is YFSETQ. The length of the CDR3 is 17 residues. The CDR3, as DNA: TGCGCCAGCAGCTTTAGACAGGGGCCTCCTTCGCCCACTGAAGCTTTCTTT. Protein: CASSFRQGPPSPTEAFF.

The V gene is TRBV5-1, the J gene TRBJ2-7, with D hard to call. V was clipped by 0 bases and J by 3 bases, with 7 bases between them. The CDR3 runs 13 residues. Germline assignment: CDR1 SGHRS and CDR2 YFSETQ. Here the CDR3 reads CASSLERSYEQYF. The CDR3 DNA reads TGCGCCAGCAGCTTGGAACGCAGCTACGAGCAGTACTTC.